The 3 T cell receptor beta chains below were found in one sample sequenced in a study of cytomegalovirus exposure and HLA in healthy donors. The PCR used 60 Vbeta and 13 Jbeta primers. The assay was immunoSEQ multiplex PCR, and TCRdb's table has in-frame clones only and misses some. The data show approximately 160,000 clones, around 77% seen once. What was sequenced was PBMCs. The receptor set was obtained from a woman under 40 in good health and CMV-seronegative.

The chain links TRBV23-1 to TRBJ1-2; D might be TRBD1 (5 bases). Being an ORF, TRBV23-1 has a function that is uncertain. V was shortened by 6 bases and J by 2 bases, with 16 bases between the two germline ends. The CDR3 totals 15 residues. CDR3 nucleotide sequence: TGCGCCAGCAGCCTAAGGAGGGGACCCAACTATGGCTACACCTTC. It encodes CASSLRRGPNYGYTF.

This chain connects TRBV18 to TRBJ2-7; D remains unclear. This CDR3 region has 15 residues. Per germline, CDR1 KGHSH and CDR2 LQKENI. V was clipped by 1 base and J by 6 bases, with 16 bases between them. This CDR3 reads CASSPLLASTSEQYF. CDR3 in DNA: TGTGCCAGCTCACCACTCTTAGCCAGCACCTCCGAGCAGTACTTC.

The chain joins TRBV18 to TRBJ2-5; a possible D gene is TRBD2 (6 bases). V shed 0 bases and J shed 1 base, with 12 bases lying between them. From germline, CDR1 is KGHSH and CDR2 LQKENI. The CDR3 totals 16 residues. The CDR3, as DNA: TGTGCCAGCTCACCACCCGGCCAGGGAGGCCAAGAGACCCAGTACTTC. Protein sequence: CASSPPGQGGQETQYF.